This T cell receptor (beta chain) was sequenced in a study of T-cell reconstitution after alpha-beta-depleted transplantation in children (dated by TCRdb to about 2016). Context from the whole study: T-cell immune reconstitution after TCRalphabeta/CD19-depleted allogeneic hematopoietic cell transplantation in children was quantitatively tracked in the study by means of TCR repertoire profiling. Overall study outcomes, separate from this receptor: The frequencies of hyperexpanded clones fell over the following months, and after one year, T-cell counts and TCRbeta diversity were mostly attributed to newly produced T cells. Apparently early alphabetaT-cell count recovery about two months after transplant reportedly relied on only several hundred rapidly expanded clones derived from non-depleted graft cells. The high TCRbeta diversity at day 60 in some patients was ascribed to recipient T cells and intrathymic progenitors that had survived conditioning.

Library prep was done by PCR. Sequenced using an Illumina HiSeq 2500. Molecular barcoding was employed in the preparation of TCR libraries, with unique molecular identifiers being used to normalize TCRbeta repertoire quantification. TCRdb reprocessing: public reads trimmed at Q25 with fastp, clones called with MiXCR, in-frame beta chains kept. Merged by CDR3 protein, the rows form single entries marked with the most common genes and DNA. Across this sample there are roughly 200,000 distinct CDR3 sequences, with approximately 8.4% seen only once. 35% of the sample comes from the top ten. Read against the paper, the sample's treatment or condition label means: allogeneic hematopoietic cell transplantation with graft depleted of TCRalphabeta T cells and CD19 B cells. The children who served as transplant recipients had been given grafts of TCRalphabeta/CD19-depleted allogeneic hematopoietic cells. In this sample, this clonotype turned up many times. Its antigen is still unknown. The sample holds no much larger clone one base away, and base qualities are not on file.

The CDR3 numbers 13 residues from cysteine through phenylalanine. Only the CDR3 portion is preserved as DNA: 39 bases, with reading frame beginning at the first base. Reading the germline V gene (reference sequence) gives CDR1 DFQATT and CDR2 SNEGSKA. Between the V and J ends, shortened by 6 bases and 4 bases respectively, the junction contains 12 bases. The V and J segments used are TRBV20-1 and TRBJ2-2; TRBD2 is a weak D gene call, 6 bases matching. The sequence was obtained from a male patient under 10 years old who had a stem cell transplant for acute myeloid leukemia, so the T cells may come from the graft donor. The source was PBMCs, mostly from graft donor cells, collected 360 days after TCRalphabeta/CD19-depleted stem cell transplant. Here is the DNA: TGCAGTGCGGGGGGTTTTGGCACCGGGGAGCTGTTTTTT. Its coded protein is CSAGGFGTGELFF.